Presented here are 11 T cell receptor beta chains from one specimen sequenced in a study of cytomegalovirus exposure and HLA in healthy donors. The PCR used 60 Vbeta and 13 Jbeta primers. The data were produced by immunoSEQ multiplex PCR, yet TCRdb's version contains in-frame clones alone and is incomplete. The sample has a few hundred thousand clones, 70% to 80% seen once. Specimen: PBMCs. The receptors stem from a girl aged 2 to 9 in good health and CMV-seronegative.

The rearrangement joins TRBV6-4 to TRBJ1-1, with D perhaps TRBD1 (5 bases). The CDR3 spans 13 residues. Germline V gene data show CDR1 as MRHNA and CDR2 as SNTAGT. Trimming shortened V by 4 bases and J by 1 base, and 7 bases separated the two germline ends. CDR3 amino acids: CASSVQGNTEAFF. CDR3 coding DNA: TGTGCCAGCAGTGTTCAGGGGAACACTGAAGCTTTCTTT.

This clone came up a few times. The rearrangement joins TRBV2 to TRBJ1-2; 12 bases are a match to TRBD1. CDR1 is SNHLY, CDR2 FYNNEI, per germline. CDR3 length: 14 amino acids. V shed 6 bases, J shed 4 bases, and the junction held 3 bases outside the gene matches. DNA of the CDR3: TGTGCCAGCAGCGGGACAGGGGGCAGCTATGGCTACACCTTC. Its protein product is CASSGTGGSYGYTF.

The V and J genes are TRBV11-2 and TRBJ2-3, with D perhaps matching TRBD2 (7 bases). This CDR3 comprises 17 residues. V gave up 5 bases and J gave up 0 bases, with 18 bases separating them. The germline gives CDR1 SGHAT, CDR2 FQNNGV. The CDR3 sequence: CASSQGLAGMSTDTQYF. DNA for the CDR3: TGTGCCAGCAGCCAGGGGTTAGCGGGCATGAGCACAGATACGCAGTATTTT.

The table lists this clone with a few counts. The chain has TRBV5-1 and TRBJ2-1, with 11 bases aligning to TRBD2. The CDR3 covers 14 residues. The V gene's germline CDR1 is SGHRS and CDR2 YFSETQ. V was clipped by 3 bases and J by 5 bases; unmatched bases: 1. This chain's CDR3 is CASSSSGRNNEQFF. In DNA form, the CDR3 reads TGCGCCAGCAGCTCTAGCGGGAGGAACAATGAGCAGTTCTTC.

The chain recombines TRBV4-2 with TRBJ2-2; 7 bases agree with TRBD1. V was clipped by 0 bases and J by 0 bases; unmatched bases: 1. The V gene's germline CDR1 is LGHNA and CDR2 YNFKEQ. The CDR3 loop spans 16 amino acids. The DNA for the CDR3 is TGTGCCAGCAGCCAAGAAGGGGGCGCGAACACCGGGGAGCTGTTTTTT. This translates into CASSQEGGANTGELFF.

The chain combines TRBV19 with TRBJ1-1, with 7 bases aligning to TRBD1. CDR1 is LNHDA and CDR2 is SQIVND in the germline V gene (reference sequence). The V and J ends lost 8 bases and 0 bases, in that order; junction bases with no gene match: 15. CDR3 length: 17 amino acids. CDR3 residues: CASLPLGLGQLNTEAFF. DNA of the CDR3: TGTGCCAGTCTCCCTCTGGGGCTGGGACAGTTGAACACTGAAGCTTTCTTT.

The CDR3: CASSTGVYNEQFF. CDR3 DNA sequence: TGTGCCAGTAGTACGGGAGTCTACAATGAGCAGTTCTTC. The chain joins TRBV19 to TRBJ2-1; D might be TRBD2 (6 bases). This CDR3 region has 13 residues. V dropped 4 bases and J dropped 3 bases, with 7 bases sitting between them. Germline CDR1 is LNHDA and CDR2 is SQIVND (reference sequence). Full variable domain (remainder filled in from reference TRBV19 and TRBJ2-1): DGGITQSPKYLFRKEGQNVTLSCEQNLNHDAMYWYRQDPGQGLRLIYYSQIVNDFQKGDIAEGYSVSREKKESFPLTVTSAQKNPTAFYLCASSTGVYNEQFFGPGTRLTVL.

V and J are TRBV2 and TRBJ1-1, with a weak D call TRBD1 (5 bases). The CDR3 length is 14 residues. Trimming pared 5 bases from V and 0 bases from J, leaving 10 bases between. Germline V gene data show CDR1 as SNHLY and CDR2 as FYNNEI. The CDR3 loop is CASSQSGLNTEAFF. DNA for the CDR3: TGTGCCAGCAGTCAGTCAGGGCTGAACACTGAAGCTTTCTTT.

V gene TRBV11-2 combines with J gene TRBJ1-1; no definite D call. The CDR3 is made up of 15 amino acids. Trimming cost V 1 base and J 4 bases, with 13 bases left between them. Germline values: CDR1 SGHAT, CDR2 FQNNGV. CDR3 sequence reads: CASSLAGRFVTEAFF. Here the CDR3 DNA reads TGTGCCAGCAGCTTAGCTGGCAGGTTTGTCACTGAAGCTTTCTTT.

This clone has just a few counts. CDR3 amino acids: CASSFLLTAQGEKLFF. The CDR3 DNA is TGTGCCAGCAGCTTTTTACTCACAGCCCAGGGTGAAAAACTGTTTTTT. The chain combines TRBV7-9 with TRBJ1-4; maybe TRBD1 (5 bases). Germline lookup yields CDR1 SEHNR and CDR2 FQNEAQ (reference sequence). The V and J ends lost 3 bases and 7 bases respectively, with 18 bases between them. The CDR3 sequence is 16 residues long. The complete variable domain, with remaining parts taken from reference TRBV7-9 and TRBJ1-4, reads DTGVSQNPRHKITKRGQNVTFRCDPISEHNRLYWYRQTLGQGPEFLTYFQNEAQLEKSRLLSDRFSAERPKGSFSTLEIQRTEQGDSAMYLCASSFLLTAQGEKLFFGSGTQLSVL.

This chain uses TRBV27 with TRBJ1-1; the D gene is possibly TRBD1 (6 bases). Germline V CDR1 and CDR2: MNHEY, SMNVEV (reference sequence). V was trimmed by 5 bases and J by 5 bases, leaving 12 bases between them. This CDR3 has 13 amino acids. The CDR3 here is CASSPQGWTEAFF. CDR3 in DNA: TGTGCCAGCAGTCCACAGGGTTGGACTGAAGCTTTCTTT.